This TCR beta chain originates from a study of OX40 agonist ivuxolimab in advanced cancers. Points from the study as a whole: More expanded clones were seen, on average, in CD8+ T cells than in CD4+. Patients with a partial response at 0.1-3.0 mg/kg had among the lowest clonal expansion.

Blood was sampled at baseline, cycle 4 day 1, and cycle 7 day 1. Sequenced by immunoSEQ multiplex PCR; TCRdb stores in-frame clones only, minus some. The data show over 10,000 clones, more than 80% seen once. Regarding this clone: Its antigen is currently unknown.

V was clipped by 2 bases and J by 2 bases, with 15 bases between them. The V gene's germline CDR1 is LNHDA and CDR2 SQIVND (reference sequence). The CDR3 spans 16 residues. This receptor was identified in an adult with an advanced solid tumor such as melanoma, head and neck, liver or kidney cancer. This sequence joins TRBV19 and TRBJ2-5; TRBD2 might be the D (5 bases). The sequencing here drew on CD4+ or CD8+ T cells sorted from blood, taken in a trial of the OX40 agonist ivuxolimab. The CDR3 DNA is TGTGCCAGTAGTATACCGGGGAAGTGGGATCAAGAGACCCAGTACTTC. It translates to CASSIPGKWDQETQYF.